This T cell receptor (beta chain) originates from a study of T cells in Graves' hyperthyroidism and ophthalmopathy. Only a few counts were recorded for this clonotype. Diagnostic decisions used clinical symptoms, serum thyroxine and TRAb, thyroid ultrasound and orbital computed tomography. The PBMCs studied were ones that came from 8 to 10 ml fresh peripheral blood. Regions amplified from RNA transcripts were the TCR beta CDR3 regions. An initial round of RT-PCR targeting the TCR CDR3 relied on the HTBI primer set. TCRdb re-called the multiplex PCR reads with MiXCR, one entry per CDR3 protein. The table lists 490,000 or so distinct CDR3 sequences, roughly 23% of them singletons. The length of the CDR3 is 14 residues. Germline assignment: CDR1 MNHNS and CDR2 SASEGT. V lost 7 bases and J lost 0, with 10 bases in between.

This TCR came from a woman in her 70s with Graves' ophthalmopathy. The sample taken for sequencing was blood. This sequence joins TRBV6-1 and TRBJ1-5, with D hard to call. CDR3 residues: CASKIGDSNQPQHF. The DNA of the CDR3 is TGTGCCAGCAAGATAGGTGATAGCAATCAGCCCCAGCATTTT.